This T cell receptor (beta chain) was identified during a study of CD8 T cells in ankylosing spondylitis. Regarding the study as a whole: Typical of ankylosing spondylitis blood, it appeared, was a TCR beta motif of under 10 highly homologous variants. Reports say disease-linked clones showed up significantly more in matched ankylosing spondylitis synovial fluid.

Using its own MiXCR run on the 5' RACE reads, TCRdb lists one record per CDR3 protein. The sample contains about 130,000 distinct CDR3 sequences, around 15% of which appear only once. This clonotype came up many times. The antigen remains undetermined. The TCR sequence derives from a female donor with ankylosing spondylitis or in good health (not recorded which). The material sequenced was blood, either unsorted or a sorted T cell fraction (not recorded which).

CDR3 coding DNA: TGCAGTGCTGTAACACAGAGCTCCTATAATTCACCCCTCCACTTT. This codes for CSAVTQSSYNSPLHF. This chain uses TRBV20-1 with TRBJ1-6, with D uncertain. The length of the CDR3 is 15 residues. V lost 5 bases and J 0 bases, leaving 11 bases between the germline ends. Germline V gene data show CDR1 as DFQATT and CDR2 as SNEGSKA (reference sequence).